The entry that follows covers one TCR beta chain sequence. This specimen belongs to a study of blood T cell repertoires in COVID-19. Turning to the study itself: Cohort 3 donors were reported recovered after two negative PCRs, clearance, or symptom resolution.

Method: immunoSEQ multiplex PCR; TCRdb's copy keeps in-frame clones and lacks some. The sample shows some 300,000 clones, more than 75% of them seen only once. CDR1 LGHNA and CDR2 YSLEER come from the germline V gene. This CDR3 region has 16 residues. After removal of 4 bases from V and 4 bases from J, the junction contained 10 bases not matched to a gene. This clonotype was obtained from a woman aged 55-70 years in a cohort exposed to, infected with or recovered from COVID-19 (not recorded which). V gene TRBV4-3 combines with J gene TRBJ2-3, with 8 bases that match TRBD2. The sequenced sample consisted of PBMCs or T cells enriched from blood (not recorded which). The CDR3 DNA reads TGCGCCAGCAGCCTATTCCTAGCGGGTGGCTCAGATACGCAGTATTTT. Its protein is CASSLFLAGGSDTQYF.